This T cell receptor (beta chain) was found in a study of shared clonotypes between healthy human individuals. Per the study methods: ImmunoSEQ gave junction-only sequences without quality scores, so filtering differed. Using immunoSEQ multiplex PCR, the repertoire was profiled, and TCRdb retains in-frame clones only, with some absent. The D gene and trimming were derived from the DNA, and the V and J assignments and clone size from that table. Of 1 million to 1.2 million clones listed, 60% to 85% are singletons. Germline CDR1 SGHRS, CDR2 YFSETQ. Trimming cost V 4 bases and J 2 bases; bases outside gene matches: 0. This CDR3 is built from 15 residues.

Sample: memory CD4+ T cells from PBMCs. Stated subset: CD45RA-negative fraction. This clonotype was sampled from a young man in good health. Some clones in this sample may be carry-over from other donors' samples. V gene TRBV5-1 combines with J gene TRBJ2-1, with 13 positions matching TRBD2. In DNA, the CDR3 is TGCGCCAGCAGCACTAGCGGGAGGGCCTACAATGAGCAGTTCTTC. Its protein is CASSTSGRAYNEQFF.